This T cell receptor (beta chain) was captured in a study of T cells in Graves' hyperthyroidism and ophthalmopathy. From RNA transcripts, TCR beta CDR3 regions were amplified. TCR CDR3 underwent first-round RT-PCR with the HTBI primer set. TCRdb reprocessed the multiplex PCR reads via MiXCR and lists one record per CDR3 protein. The sample yields 500,000 to 750,000 distinct CDR3 sequences, about half seen once. As to this clonotype: The antigen remains unidentified.

The study's findings and limits: Blood held most thyroid clonotypes expanded above 0.001 frequency. Ophthalmopathy and stable hyperthyroidism were told apart by a 13 V-J model.

Uncontrolled infection, other autoimmune disease, pregnancy or lactation disqualified patients from enrolment. The material sequenced was peripheral blood or thyroid tissue (not recorded which). The receptor was derived from a young woman with Graves' hyperthyroidism.

The CDR3 protein is CASSLGEDRYEQYF. The CDR3 DNA reads as TGCGCCAGCAGCTTGGGGGAGGATCGGTACGAGCAGTACTTC. This chain joins TRBV5-1 and TRBJ2-7, with D tentatively TRBD2 (6 bases). V was cut by 0 bases and J by 4 bases, with 11 bases left in between. Germline V gene lookup returns CDR1 SGHRS and CDR2 YFSETQ. The CDR3 loop spans 14 amino acids.